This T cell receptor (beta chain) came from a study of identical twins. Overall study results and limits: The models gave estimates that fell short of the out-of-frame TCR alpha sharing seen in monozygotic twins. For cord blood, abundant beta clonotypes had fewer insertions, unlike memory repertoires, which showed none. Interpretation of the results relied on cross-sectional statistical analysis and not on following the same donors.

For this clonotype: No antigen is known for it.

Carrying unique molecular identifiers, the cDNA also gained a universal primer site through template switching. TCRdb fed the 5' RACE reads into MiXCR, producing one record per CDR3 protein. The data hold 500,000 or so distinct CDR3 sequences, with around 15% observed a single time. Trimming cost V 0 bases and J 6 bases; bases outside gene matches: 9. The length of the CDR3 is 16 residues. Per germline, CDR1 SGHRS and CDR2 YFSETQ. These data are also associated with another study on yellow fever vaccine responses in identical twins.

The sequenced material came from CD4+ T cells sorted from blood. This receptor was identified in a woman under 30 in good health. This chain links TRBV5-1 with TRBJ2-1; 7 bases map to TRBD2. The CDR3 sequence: CASSLVEGTGGNEQFF. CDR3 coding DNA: TGCGCCAGCAGCTTGGTAGAGGGAACGGGGGGCAATGAGCAGTTCTTC.